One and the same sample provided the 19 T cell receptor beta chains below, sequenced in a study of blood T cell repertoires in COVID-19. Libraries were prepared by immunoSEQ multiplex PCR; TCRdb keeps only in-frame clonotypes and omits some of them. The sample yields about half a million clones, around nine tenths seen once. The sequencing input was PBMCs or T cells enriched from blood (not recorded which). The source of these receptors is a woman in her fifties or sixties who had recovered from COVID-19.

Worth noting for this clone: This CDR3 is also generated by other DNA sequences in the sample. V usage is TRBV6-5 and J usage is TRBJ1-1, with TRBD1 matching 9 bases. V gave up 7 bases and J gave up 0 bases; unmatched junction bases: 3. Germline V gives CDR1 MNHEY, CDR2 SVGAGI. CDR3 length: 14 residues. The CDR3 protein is CASTRDRVNTEAFF. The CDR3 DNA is TGTGCCAGCACTAGGGACAGGGTGAACACTGAAGCTTTCTTT.

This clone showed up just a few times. CDR3 protein: CASSPGTTDRTGELFF. Here the CDR3 DNA reads TGCGCCAGCAGCCCCGGGACTACCGACCGCACCGGGGAGCTGTTTTTT. The chain links TRBV5-1 to TRBJ2-2; 7 bases align to TRBD2. V shed 4 bases and J 4 bases; nucleotides not matched to a gene: 10. Germline V CDR1 and CDR2: SGHRS, YFSETQ. This CDR3 region has 16 residues.

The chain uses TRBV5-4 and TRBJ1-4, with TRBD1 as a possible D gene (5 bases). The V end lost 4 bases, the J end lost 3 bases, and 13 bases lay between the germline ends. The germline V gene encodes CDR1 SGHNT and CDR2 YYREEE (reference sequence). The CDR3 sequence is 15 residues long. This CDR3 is CASSTSGMPNEKLFF. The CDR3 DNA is TGTGCCAGCAGCACTTCAGGGATGCCTAATGAAAAACTGTTTTTT. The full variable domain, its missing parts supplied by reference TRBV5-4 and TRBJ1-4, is ETGVTQSPTHLIKTRGQQVTLRCSSQSGHNTVSWYQQALGQGPQFIFQYYREEENGRGNFPPRFSGLQFPNYSSELNVNALELDDSALYLCASSTSGMPNEKLFFGSGTQLSVL.

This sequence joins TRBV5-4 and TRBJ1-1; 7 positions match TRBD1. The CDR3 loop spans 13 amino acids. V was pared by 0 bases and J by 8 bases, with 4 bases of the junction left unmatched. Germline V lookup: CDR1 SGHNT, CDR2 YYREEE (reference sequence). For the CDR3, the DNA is TGTGCCAGCAGCTTGGCGCCGGGACAGGAAGCTTTCTTT. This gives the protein CASSLAPGQEAFF.

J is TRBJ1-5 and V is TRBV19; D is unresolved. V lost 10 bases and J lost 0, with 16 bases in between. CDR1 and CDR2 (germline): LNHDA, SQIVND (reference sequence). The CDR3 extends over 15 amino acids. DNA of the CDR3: TGTGCCACCCAAACCGGGGTGTATAGCAATCAGCCCCAGCATTTT. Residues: CATQTGVYSNQPQHF. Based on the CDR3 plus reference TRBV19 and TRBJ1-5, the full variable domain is DGGITQSPKYLFRKEGQNVTLSCEQNLNHDAMYWYRQDPGQGLRLIYYSQIVNDFQKGDIAEGYSVSREKKESFPLTVTSAQKNPTAFYLCATQTGVYSNQPQHFGDGTRLSIL.

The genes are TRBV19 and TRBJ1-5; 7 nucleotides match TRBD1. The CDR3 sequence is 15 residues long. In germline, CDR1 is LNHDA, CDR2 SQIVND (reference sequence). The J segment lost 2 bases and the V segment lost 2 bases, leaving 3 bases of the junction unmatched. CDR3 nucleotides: TGTGCCAGTAGTATAATCCAGGGGGGCAATCAGCCCCAGCATTTT. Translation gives CASSIIQGGNQPQHF.

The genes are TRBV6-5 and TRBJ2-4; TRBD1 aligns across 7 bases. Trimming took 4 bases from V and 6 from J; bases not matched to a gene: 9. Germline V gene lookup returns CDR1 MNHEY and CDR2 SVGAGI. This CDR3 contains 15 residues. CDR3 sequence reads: CASSSPGQKGNIQYF. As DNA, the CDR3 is TGTGCCAGCAGTTCCCCGGGACAGAAAGGAAACATTCAGTACTTC.

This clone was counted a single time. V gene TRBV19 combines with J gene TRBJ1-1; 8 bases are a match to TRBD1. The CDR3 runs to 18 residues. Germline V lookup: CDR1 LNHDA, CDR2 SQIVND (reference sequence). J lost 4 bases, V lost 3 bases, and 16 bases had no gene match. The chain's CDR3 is CASSITRGRFSFGTEAFF. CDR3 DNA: TGTGCCAGTAGTATCACCAGGGGGCGCTTTAGTTTTGGCACTGAAGCTTTCTTT.

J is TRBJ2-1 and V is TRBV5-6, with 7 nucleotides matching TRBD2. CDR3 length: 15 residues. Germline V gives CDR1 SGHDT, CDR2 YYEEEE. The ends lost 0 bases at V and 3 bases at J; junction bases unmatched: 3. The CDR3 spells CASSLVSGFYNEQFF. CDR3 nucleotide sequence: TGTGCCAGCAGCTTGGTTAGCGGGTTCTACAATGAGCAGTTCTTC.

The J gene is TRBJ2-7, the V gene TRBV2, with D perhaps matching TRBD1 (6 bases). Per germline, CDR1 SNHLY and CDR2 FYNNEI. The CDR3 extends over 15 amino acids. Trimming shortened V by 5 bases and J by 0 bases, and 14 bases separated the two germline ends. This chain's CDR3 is CASSPGALSSYEQYF. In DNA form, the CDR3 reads TGTGCCAGCAGTCCAGGGGCTCTAAGCTCCTACGAGCAGTACTTC.

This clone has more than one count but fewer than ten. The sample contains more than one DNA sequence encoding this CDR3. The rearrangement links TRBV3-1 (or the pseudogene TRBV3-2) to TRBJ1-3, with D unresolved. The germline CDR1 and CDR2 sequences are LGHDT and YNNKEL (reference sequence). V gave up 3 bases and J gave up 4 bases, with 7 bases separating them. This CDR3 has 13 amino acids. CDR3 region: CASSQRSGNTIYF. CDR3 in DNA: TGTGCCAGCAGCCAGAGATCCGGAAACACCATATATTTT.

CDR3 DNA sequence: TGTGCCAGTTCAGGGGGGGACAGGGATATCCATCAGCCCCAGCATTTT. Protein product: CASSGGDRDIHQPQHF. The rearrangement uses TRBV11-2 and TRBJ1-5; 9 nucleotides agree with TRBD1. CDR1 is SGHAT and CDR2 is FQNNGV in the germline V gene. The CDR3 runs 16 residues. V gave up 9 bases and J gave up 5 bases; unmatched junction bases: 14. Combining the CDR3 with reference TRBV11-2 and TRBJ1-5 gives the whole variable domain EAGVAQSPRYKIIEKRQSVAFWCNPISGHATLYWYQQILGQGPKLLIQFQNNGVVDDSQLPKDRFSAERLKGVDSTLKIQPAKLEDSAVYLCASSGGDRDIHQPQHFGDGTRLSIL.

The CDR3 loop reads CAISAQGTNQPQHF. CDR3 in DNA: TGTGCCATCAGTGCGCAGGGCACTAATCAGCCCCAGCATTTT. V and J are TRBV10-3 and TRBJ1-5; possible D gene TRBD1, 5 bases. V shed 4 bases and J shed 4 bases, with 11 bases lying between them. Germline CDR1 ENHRY, CDR2 SYGVKD. This CDR3 is built from 14 residues.

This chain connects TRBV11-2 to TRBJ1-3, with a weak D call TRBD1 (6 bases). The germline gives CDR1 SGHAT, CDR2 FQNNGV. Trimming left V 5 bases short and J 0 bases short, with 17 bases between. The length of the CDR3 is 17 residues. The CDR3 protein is CASSDRQVHYSGNTIYF. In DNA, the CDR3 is TGTGCCAGCAGCGATCGACAGGTCCACTACTCTGGAAACACCATATATTTT.

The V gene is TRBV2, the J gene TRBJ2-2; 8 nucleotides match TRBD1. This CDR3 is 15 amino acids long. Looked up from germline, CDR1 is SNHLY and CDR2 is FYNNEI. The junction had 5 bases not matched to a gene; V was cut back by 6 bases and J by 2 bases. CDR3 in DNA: TGTGCCAGCAGCCCGGACAGGGTCAACACCGGGGAGCTGTTTTTT. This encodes CASSPDRVNTGELFF.

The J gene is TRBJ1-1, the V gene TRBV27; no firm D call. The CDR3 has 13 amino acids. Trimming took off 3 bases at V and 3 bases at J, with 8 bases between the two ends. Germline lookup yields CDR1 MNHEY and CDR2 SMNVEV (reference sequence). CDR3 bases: TGTGCCAGCAGTTTCGAGATCTACACTGAAGCTTTCTTT. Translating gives CASSFEIYTEAFF.

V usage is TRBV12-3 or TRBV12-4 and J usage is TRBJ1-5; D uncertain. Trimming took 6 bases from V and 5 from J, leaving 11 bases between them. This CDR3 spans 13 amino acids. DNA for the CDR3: TGTGCCAGCAGCTTCTTAACACATCAGCCCCAGCATTTT. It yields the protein CASSFLTHQPQHF.

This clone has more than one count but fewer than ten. CDR3 sequence reads: CASSNPQGIFGNTIYF. CDR3 nucleotide sequence: TGTGCCAGCAGCAACCCACAGGGGATATTTGGAAACACCATATATTTT. This chain joins TRBV21-1 and TRBJ1-3; whether TRBD1, the table's D call, matches the DNA was not checked. TRBV21-1 counts as a pseudogene. CDR3 length equals 16 residues.

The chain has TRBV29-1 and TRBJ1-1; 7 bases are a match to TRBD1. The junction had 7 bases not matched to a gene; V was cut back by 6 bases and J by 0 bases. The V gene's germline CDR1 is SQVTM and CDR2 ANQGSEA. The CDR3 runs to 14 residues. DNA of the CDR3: TGCAGCGTCCAGGGACAGCTCATGAACACTGAAGCTTTCTTT. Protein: CSVQGQLMNTEAFF.